This T cell receptor (beta chain) emerged from a study of CD8 T cells in ankylosing spondylitis. Findings and limits, study-wide: Clones that were linked to disease were CD8+ and were relatively rare in peripheral blood.

The table lists this clonotype with a few counts. Its antigen is as yet unknown. Trimming took off 6 bases at V and 0 bases at J, with 15 bases between the two ends. CDR1 and CDR2 (germline): DFQATT, SNEGSKA (reference sequence). The CDR3 totals 14 residues. MiXCR, run by TCRdb on the 5' RACE reads, gives a single entry per CDR3 protein. The sample lists under 250,000 distinct CDR3 sequences; roughly 24% were seen once. This sequence was found in a male donor with ankylosing spondylitis or in good health (not recorded which). The sample taken for sequencing was blood, either unsorted or a sorted T cell fraction (not recorded which). This rearrangement joins TRBV20-1 to TRBJ2-7; a possible D gene is TRBD2 (6 bases). The CDR3: CSAGGDGSSYEQYF. The CDR3 coding sequence is TGCAGTGCCGGTGGAGACGGGAGCTCCTACGAGCAGTACTTC.